This T cell receptor beta chain was observed in a study of spatial heterogeneity in lung cancer. Sample time point: sample taken at primary tumor resection. The donors comprised about 65 untreated early-stage non-small cell lung cancer patients. Extraction of whole RNA from tumor, nontumor lung or frozen PBMC preceded unsorted sequencing. This clonotype came up a few times. One junction end does not reproduce the germline sequence, and a read error may be involved. Individually, TCR cDNA molecules were each labelled with a unique molecular identifier. TCRdb recomputed calls from the 5' RACE reads with MiXCR, one row per CDR3 protein. The repertoire consists of about 92,000 distinct CDR3 sequences, with 10% to 15% occurring once and the leading ten covering over 40%. This CDR3 spans 14 amino acids. CDR1 is LGHDT, CDR2 YNNKEL, per germline (reference sequence).

The rearrangement uses TRBV3-1 and TRBJ2-1; weak D call: TRBD1 (6 bases). The sequencing here drew on PBMCs, taken at surgery. This TCR derives from a male donor with early-stage non-small cell lung cancer. CDR3 nucleotide sequence: TGTGCCAGCACCCAAGGGGGTCTTTACAATGAGCAGTTCTTC. Encoded protein: CASTQGGLYNEQFF.